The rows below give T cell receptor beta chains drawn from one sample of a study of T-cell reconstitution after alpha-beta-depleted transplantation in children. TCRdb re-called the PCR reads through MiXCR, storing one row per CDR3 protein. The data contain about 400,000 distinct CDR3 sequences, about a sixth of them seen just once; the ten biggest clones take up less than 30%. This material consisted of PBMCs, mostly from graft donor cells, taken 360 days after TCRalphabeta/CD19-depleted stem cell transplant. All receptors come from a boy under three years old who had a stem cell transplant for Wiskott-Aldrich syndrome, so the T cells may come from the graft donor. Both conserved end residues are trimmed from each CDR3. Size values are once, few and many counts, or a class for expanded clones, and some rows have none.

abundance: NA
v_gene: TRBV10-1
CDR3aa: ASRQRPGLAVKTQETQY

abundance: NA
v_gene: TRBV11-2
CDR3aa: ASSSRSTGELF

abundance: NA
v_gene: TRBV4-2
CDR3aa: ASSHTGLSSYEQY

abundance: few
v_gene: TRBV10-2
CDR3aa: ASSERGDDSPLH

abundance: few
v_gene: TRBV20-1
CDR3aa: SARDLGASGGPTGELF

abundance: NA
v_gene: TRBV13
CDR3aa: ASSLALYQATQY

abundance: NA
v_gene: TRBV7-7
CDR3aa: ASSLGDRGSTDTQY

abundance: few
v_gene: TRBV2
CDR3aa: ARSGTGTTDTQY

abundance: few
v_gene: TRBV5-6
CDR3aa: ASSLVRDYGYT

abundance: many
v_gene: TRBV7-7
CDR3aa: ASSLLDRVGATQY

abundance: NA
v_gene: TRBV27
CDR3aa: ASSLMVGYEQY

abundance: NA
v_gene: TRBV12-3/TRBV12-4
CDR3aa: ASSPGKRGYHQETQY

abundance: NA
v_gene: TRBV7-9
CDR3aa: ASSVRDRGSYEQY

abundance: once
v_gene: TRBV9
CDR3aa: ASSVGLAGVYEQF

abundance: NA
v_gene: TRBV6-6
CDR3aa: ASSWDRQYGYT

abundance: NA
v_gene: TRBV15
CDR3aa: ATSRATSSEQY

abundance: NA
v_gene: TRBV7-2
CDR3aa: ASSVAGGPQKTQY

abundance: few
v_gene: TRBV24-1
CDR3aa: ATSAGRGQGANQPQH

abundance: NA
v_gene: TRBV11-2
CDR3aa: ASSTGDSPNYGYT